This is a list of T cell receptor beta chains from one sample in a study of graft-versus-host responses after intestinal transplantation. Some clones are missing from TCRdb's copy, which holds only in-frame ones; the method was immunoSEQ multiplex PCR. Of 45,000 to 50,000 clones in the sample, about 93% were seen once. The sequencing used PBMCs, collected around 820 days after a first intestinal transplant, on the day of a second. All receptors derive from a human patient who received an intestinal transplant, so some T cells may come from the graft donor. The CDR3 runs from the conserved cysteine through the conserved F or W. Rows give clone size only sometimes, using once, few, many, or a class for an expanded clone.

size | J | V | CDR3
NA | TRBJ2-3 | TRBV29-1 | CSGLLAGGPDTQYF
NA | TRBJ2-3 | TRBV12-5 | CASGLGQGQISTDTQYF
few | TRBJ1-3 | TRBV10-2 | CASSDSGNTIYF
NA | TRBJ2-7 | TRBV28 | CASSPETFPRGEQYF
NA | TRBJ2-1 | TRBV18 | CASSPTEVSYNEQFF
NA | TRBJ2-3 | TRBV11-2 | CASSLETGTDTQYF
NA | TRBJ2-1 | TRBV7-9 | CASSAKLVEQFF
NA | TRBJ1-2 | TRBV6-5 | CASSGAGLYGYTF
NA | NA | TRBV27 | CASITGGDEQYF
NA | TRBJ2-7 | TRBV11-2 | CASSFGTRGTYEQYF
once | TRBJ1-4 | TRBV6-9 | CASSLGLTATNEKLFF
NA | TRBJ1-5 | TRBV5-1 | CASSLDRGAGQPQHF
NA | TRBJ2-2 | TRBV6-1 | CASSATGELFF